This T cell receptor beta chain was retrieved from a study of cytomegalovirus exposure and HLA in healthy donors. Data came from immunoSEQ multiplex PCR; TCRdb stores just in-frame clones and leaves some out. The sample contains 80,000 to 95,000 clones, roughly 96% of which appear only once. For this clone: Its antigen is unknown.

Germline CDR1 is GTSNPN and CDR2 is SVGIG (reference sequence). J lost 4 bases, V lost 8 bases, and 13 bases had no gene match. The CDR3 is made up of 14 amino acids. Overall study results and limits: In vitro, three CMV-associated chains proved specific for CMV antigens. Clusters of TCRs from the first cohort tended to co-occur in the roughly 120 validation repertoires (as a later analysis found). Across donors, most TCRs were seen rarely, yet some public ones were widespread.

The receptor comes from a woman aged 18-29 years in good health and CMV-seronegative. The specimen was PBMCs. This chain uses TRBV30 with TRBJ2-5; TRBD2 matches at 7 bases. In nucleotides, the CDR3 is TGTGCCGGGGGAGGGGTGGTCGGGACAGAGACCCAGTACTTC. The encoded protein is CAGGGVVGTETQYF.